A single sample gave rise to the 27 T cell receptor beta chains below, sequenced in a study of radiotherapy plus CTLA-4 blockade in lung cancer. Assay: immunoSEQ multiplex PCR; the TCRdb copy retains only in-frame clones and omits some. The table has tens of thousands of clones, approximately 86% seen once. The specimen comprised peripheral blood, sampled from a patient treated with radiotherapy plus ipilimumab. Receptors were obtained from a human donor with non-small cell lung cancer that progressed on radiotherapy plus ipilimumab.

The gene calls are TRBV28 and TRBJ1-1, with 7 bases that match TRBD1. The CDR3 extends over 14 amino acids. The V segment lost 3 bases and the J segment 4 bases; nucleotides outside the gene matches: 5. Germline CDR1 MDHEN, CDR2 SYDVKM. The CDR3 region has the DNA TGTGCCAGCAGTTTCCCAGGGGGAGGCACTGAAGCTTTCTTT. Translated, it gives CASSFPGGGTEAFF. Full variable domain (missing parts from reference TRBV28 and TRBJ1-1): DVKVTQSSRYLVKRTGEKVFLECVQDMDHENMFWYRQDPGLGLRLIYFSYDVKMKEKGDIPEGYSVSREKKERFSLILESASTNQTSMYLCASSFPGGGTEAFFGQGTRLTVV.

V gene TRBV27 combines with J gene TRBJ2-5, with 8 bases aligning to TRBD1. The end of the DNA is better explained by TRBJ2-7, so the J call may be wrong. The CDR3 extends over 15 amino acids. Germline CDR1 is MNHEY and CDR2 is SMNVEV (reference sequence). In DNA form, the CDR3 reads TGTGCCAGCAGTCTCTCCGGGACAGGCTCCTACGAGCAGTACTTC. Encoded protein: CASSLSGTGSYEQYF.

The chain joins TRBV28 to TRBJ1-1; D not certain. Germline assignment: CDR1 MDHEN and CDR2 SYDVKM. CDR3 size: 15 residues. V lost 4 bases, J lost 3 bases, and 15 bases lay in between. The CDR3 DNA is TGTGCCAGCAGTTCCCCGCTAAAGGTTGACACTGAAGCTTTCTTT. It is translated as CASSSPLKVDTEAFF.

The CDR3 loop is CASSLGTRGYTF. The CDR3 nucleotides are TGTGCCAGCAGCTTAGGGACGAGGGGCTACACCTTC. V is TRBV7-9 and J is TRBJ1-2; D remains ambiguous. This CDR3 comprises 12 residues. V was shortened by 1 base and J by 8 bases, with 8 bases between the two germline ends. Germline V gene data show CDR1 as SEHNR and CDR2 as FQNEAQ (reference sequence).

The chain's CDR3 is CASSSSAGTGYYEQYF. The DNA of the CDR3 is TGTGCCAGCAGTTCCAGCGCCGGGACAGGCTACTACGAGCAGTACTTC. This rearrangement joins TRBV6-5 to TRBJ2-7; 8 bases map to TRBD1. V dropped 4 bases and J dropped 3; count of bases not matched to a gene: 11. Germline assignment: CDR1 MNHEY and CDR2 SVGAGI. CDR3 length equals 16 residues.

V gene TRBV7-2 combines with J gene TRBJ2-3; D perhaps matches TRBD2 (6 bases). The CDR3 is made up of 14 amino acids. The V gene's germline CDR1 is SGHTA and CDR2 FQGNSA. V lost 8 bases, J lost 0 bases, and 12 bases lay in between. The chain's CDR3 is CASSRGISTDTQYF. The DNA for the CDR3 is TGTGCCAGCTCGCGGGGAATCAGCACAGATACGCAGTATTTT. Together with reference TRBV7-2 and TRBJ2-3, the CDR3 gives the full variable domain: GAGVSQSPSNKVTEKGKDVELRCDPISGHTALYWYRQSLGQGLEFLIYFQGNSAPDKSGLPSDRFSAERTGGSVSTLTIQRTQQEDSAVYLCASSRGISTDTQYFGPGTRLTVL.

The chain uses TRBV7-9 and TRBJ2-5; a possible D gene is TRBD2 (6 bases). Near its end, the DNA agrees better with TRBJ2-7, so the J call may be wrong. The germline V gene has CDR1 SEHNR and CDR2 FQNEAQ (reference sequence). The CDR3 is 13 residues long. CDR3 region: CASSAGTFYEQYF. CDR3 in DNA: TGTGCCAGCAGCGCCGGGACTTTCTACGAGCAGTACTTC.

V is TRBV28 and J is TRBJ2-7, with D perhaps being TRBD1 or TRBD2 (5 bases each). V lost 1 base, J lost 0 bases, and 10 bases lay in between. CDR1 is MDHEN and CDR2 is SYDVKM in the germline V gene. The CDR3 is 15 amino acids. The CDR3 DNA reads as TGTGCCAGCAGTTTATTCGGGGCCCCCTCCTACGAGCAGTACTTC. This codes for CASSLFGAPSYEQYF.

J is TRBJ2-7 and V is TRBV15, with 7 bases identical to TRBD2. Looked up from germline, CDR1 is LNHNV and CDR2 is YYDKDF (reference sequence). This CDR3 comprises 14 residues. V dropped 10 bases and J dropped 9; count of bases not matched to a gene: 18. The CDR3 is CAIPQSGGSHRQYF. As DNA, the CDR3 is TGTGCCATCCCTCAATCCGGGGGGTCCCACCGGCAGTACTTC.

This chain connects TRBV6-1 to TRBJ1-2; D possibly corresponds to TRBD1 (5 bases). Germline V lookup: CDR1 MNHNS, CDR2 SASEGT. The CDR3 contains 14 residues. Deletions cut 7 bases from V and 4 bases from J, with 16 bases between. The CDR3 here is CASTATGGFYGYTF. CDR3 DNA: TGTGCCAGCACCGCAACGGGGGGGTTCTATGGCTACACCTTC.

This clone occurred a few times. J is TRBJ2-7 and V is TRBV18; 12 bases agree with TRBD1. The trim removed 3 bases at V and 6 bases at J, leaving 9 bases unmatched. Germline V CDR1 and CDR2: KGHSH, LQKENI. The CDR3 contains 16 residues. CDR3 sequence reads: CASSPQRDRGPGEQYF. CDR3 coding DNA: TGTGCCAGCTCACCGCAGCGGGACAGGGGGCCGGGCGAGCAGTACTTC.

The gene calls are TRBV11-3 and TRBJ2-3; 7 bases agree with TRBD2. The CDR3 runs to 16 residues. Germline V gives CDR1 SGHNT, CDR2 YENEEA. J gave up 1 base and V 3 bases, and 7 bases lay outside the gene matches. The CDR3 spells CASSLGLAERTDTQYF. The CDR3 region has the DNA TGTGCCAGCAGCTTGGGGCTAGCGGAGCGCACAGATACGCAGTATTTT. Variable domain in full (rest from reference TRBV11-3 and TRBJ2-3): EAGVVQSPRYKIIEKKQPVAFWCNPISGHNTLYWYLQNLGQGPELLIRYENEEAVDDSQLPKDRFSAERLKGVDSTLKIQPAELGDSAVYLCASSLGLAERTDTQYFGPGTRLTVL.

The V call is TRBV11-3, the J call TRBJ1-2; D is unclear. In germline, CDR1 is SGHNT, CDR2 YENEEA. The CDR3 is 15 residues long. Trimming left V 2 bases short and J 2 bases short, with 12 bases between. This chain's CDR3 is CASSLLGERNYGYTF. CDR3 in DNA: TGTGCCAGCAGCTTATTGGGCGAGAGAAACTATGGCTACACCTTC.

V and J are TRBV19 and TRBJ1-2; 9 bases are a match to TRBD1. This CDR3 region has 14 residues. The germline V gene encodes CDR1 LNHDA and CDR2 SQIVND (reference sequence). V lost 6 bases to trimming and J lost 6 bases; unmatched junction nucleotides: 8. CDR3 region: CASSLPRTGDGYTF. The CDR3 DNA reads TGTGCCAGTAGCCTACCCCGGACAGGGGATGGCTACACCTTC.

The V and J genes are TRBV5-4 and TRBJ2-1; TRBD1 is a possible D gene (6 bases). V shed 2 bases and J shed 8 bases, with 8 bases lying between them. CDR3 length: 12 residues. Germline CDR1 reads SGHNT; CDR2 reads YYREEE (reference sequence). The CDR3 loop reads CASSFRQDEQFF. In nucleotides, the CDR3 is TGTGCCAGCAGCTTTAGACAGGATGAGCAGTTCTTC.

The CDR3: CASSNSRQGSYNEQFF. CDR3 DNA: TGTGCCAGCAGCAACTCTCGACAGGGATCCTACAATGAGCAGTTCTTC. The V and J genes are TRBV13 and TRBJ2-1; 7 positions agree with TRBD1. Germline CDR1 reads PRHDT; CDR2 reads FYEKMQ (reference sequence). The CDR3 extends over 16 amino acids. Losses at the gene ends were 5 bases for V and 1 base for J; bases not matched to a gene: 8.

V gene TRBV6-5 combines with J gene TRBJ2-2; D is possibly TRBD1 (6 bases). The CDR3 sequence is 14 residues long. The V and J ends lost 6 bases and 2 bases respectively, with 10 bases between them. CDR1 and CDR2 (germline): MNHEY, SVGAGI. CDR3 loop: CASSQGLNTGELFF. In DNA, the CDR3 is TGTGCCAGCAGCCAGGGGCTCAACACCGGGGAGCTGTTTTTT.

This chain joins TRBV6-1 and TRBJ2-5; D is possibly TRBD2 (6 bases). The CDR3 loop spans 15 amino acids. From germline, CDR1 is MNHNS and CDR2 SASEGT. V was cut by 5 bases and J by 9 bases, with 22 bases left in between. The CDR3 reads CASSPLATSPRSQYF. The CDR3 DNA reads TGTGCCAGCAGTCCTCTAGCGACCTCCCCGAGGTCCCAGTACTTC.

The CDR3 spells CASSQGTGASAFF. In DNA form, the CDR3 reads TGTGCCAGCAGCCAGGGGACAGGCGCGTCGGCTTTCTTT. V usage is TRBV2 and J usage is TRBJ1-1; 8 bases map to TRBD1. Germline V gene lookup returns CDR1 SNHLY and CDR2 FYNNEI. The CDR3 is 13 residues long. The J segment lost 11 bases and the V segment lost 6 bases, leaving 11 bases of the junction unmatched.

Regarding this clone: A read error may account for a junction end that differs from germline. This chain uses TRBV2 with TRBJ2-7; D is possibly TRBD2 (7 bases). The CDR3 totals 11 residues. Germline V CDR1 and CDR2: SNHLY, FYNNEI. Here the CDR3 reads CASSSGGAMRF. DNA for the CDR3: TGTGCCAGCAGCTCGGGGGGCGCTATGAGATTC.

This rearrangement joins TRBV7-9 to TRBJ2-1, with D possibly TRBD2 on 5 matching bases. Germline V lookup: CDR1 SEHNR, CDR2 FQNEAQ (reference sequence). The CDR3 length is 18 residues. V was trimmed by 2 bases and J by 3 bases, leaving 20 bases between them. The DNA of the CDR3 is TGTGCCAGCAGCTTAAGATCTAGCCTCCCAGCAGTCTACAATGAGCAGTTCTTC. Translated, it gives CASSLRSSLPAVYNEQFF.

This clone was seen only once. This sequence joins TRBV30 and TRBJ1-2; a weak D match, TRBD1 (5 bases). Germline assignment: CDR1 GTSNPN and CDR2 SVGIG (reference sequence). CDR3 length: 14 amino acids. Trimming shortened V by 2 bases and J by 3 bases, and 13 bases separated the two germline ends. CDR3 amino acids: CAWSSRGPHYGYTF. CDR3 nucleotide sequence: TGTGCCTGGAGTAGTAGGGGCCCCCACTATGGCTACACCTTC.

CDR3 in DNA: TGTGCCAGCGGTATAGTGAACACTGAAGCTTTCTTT. It specifies CASGIVNTEAFF. V usage is TRBV11-2 and J usage is TRBJ1-1; D is uncertain. The CDR3 is made up of 12 amino acids. Trimming left V 8 bases short and J 0 bases short, with 7 bases between. The germline V gene encodes CDR1 SGHAT and CDR2 FQNNGV. The full variable domain, its missing parts supplied by reference TRBV11-2 and TRBJ1-1, is EAGVAQSPRYKIIEKRQSVAFWCNPISGHATLYWYQQILGQGPKLLIQFQNNGVVDDSQLPKDRFSAERLKGVDSTLKIQPAKLEDSAVYLCASGIVNTEAFFGQGTRLTVV.

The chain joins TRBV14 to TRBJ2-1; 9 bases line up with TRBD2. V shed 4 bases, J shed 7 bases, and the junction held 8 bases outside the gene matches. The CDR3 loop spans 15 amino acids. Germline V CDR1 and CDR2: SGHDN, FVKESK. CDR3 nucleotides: TGTGCCAGCAGCCCGGTAGCGGGAGTCGGAAATGAGCAGTTCTTC. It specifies CASSPVAGVGNEQFF. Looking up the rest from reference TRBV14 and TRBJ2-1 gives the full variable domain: EAGVTQFPSHSVIEKGQTVTLRCDPISGHDNLYWYRRVMGKEIKFLLHFVKESKQDESGMPNNRFLAERTGGTYSTLKVQPAELEDSGVYFCASSPVAGVGNEQFFGPGTRLTVL.

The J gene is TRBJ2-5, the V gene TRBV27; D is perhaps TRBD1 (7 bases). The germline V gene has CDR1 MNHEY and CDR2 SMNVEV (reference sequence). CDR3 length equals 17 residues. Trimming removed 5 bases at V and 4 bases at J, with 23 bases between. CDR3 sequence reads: CASSTRGARQGGETQYF. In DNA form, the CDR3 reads TGTGCCAGCAGTACTAGGGGGGCCCGACAGGGAGGAGAGACCCAGTACTTC.

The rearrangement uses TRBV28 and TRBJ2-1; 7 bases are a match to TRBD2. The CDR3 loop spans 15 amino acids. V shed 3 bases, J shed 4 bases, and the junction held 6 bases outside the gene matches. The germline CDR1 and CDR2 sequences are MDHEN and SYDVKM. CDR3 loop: CASSFPGTTYNEQFF. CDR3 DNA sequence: TGTGCCAGCAGTTTTCCCGGGACTACTTACAATGAGCAGTTCTTC.

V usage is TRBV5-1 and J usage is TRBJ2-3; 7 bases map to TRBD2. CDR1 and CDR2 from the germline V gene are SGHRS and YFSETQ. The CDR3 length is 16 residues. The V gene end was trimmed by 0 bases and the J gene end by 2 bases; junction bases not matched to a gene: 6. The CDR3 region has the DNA TGCGCCAGCAGCTTGGAGCCTAGCGGAACCACAGATACGCAGTATTTT. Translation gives CASSLEPSGTTDTQYF.